This record concerns one T cell receptor (beta chain) sequence. The target antigen is unknown. TCRdb's table, derived via immunoSEQ multiplex PCR, lists solely in-frame clones and lacks some. The sample lists just over 90,000 clones; 85% to 90% were seen once. This entry is derived from a study of T cell responses to AZD1222 COVID-19 vaccine. Study conclusions and caveats: Close to half of all spike-specific TCRs reportedly target regions of the variants that are unmutated. Clonal diversity was possibly underestimated; the donors were predominantly white British and more often female.

Combined were second doses at about 4 or about 12 weeks. With 3 bases removed from V and 2 bases from J, the gap between germline ends came to 16 bases. Germline CDR1 LNHDA, CDR2 SQIVND (reference sequence). The CDR3 has 17 amino acids. V and J are TRBV19 and TRBJ2-2; D could derive from TRBD1 or TRBD2 (5 bases each). The sequencing used peripheral blood, collected 28 days after the second AZD1222 dose. The clonotype originates from an adult who received the AZD1222 COVID-19 vaccine. The CDR3 DNA is TGTGCCAGTAGTATTCGGGGCGAGTTTCTAAACACCGGGGAGCTGTTTTTT. Encoded protein: CASSIRGEFLNTGELFF.